This TCR beta chain derives from a study of T cell clonality in common variable immunodeficiency. Repertoires were generated with immunoSEQ multiplex PCR, while TCRdb's copy carries only in-frame clones and drops some. The table lists 50,000 to 60,000 clones, no singletons, with more than 2% in the top ten. The study, taken as a whole, reports: Fewer deletions and N-nucleotide insertions were reportedly seen in common variable immunodeficiency TCR beta sequences.

J gave up 5 bases and V 0 bases, and 13 bases lay outside the gene matches. Germline-derived CDR1 and CDR2 are SGHRS and YFSETQ. CDR3 length equals 17 residues. This clone was counted a few times. Its cognate antigen is unknown. The read terminates 3 residues ahead of where the CDR3 ends, so the germline J gene completes it. The source of this sequence is a person between 18 and 69 years old in good health. The sequencing sample was made of peripheral blood mononuclear cells. The chain joins TRBV5-1 to TRBJ2-5; 7 bases line up with TRBD1. Here the CDR3 reads CASSLARDSALGETQYF. The DNA read from the CDR3 is TGCGCCAGCAGCTTGGCTCGGGACAGCGCTCTTGGGGAGACC.